The 17 T cell receptor beta chains below come from one sample, sequenced in a study of post-analysis software for immune sequencing data. These receptors lack a known antigen. Prepared libraries of TCR beta cDNA carried unique molecular identifiers. TCRdb reanalysed the PCR reads using MiXCR and keeps one entry per CDR3 protein. The sample has about 770,000 distinct CDR3 sequences; around 46% are singletons. Study results and limitations: Among 4 or 5 TRBV segments more frequent in patients than controls were TRBV5-6, TRBV5-1 and TRBV20-1.

Sequencing was carried out using blood. Receptor source: a girl aged 5-17 years with multiple sclerosis.

This clonotype was counted once. V gene TRBV7-8 combines with J gene TRBJ1-2; 9 bases fit TRBD1. The germline V gene encodes CDR1 SGHVS and CDR2 FQNEAQ. The CDR3 has 15 residues. V shed 0 bases and J 4 bases; nucleotides not matched to a gene: 3. CDR3 bases: TGTGCCAGCAGCTTAGCTAAGACAGGGGGCTATGGCTACACCTTC. This translates into CASSLAKTGGYGYTF.

In its sample, this clonotype was seen a few times. V usage is TRBV7-2 and J usage is TRBJ2-3; D ambiguous. CDR1 and CDR2 from the germline V gene are SGHTA and FQGNSA. CDR3 length equals 15 residues. V lost 1 base, J lost 3 bases, and 11 bases lay in between. CDR3 loop: CASSLGWGETDTQYF. The CDR3 DNA sequence: TGTGCCAGCAGCTTAGGCTGGGGTGAAACAGATACGCAGTATTTT.

V is TRBV12-3 or TRBV12-4 and J is TRBJ1-2, with no clear D. This CDR3 spans 13 amino acids. Trimming shortened V by 5 bases and J by 9 bases, and 16 bases separated the two germline ends. CDR3 coding DNA: TGTGCCAGCAGTATACGGGCCGGTAATAGCTACACCTTC. It specifies CASSIRAGNSYTF.

This clonotype was seen only a few times. The chain employs TRBV7-9 and TRBJ2-7, with a possible D match to TRBD1 (5 bases). Trimming took 1 base from V and 0 from J, leaving 10 bases between them. Germline V CDR1 and CDR2: SEHNR, FQNEAQ (reference sequence). CDR3 length: 15 amino acids. The CDR3 reads CASSLDDRLSYEQYF. As DNA, the CDR3 is TGTGCCAGCAGCTTAGACGACAGACTCTCCTACGAGCAGTACTTC.

CDR3 nucleotide sequence: TGTGCCAGCAGCTTAAAGGCGGGAGGGCCCGGGCAGTATTTT. Translated: CASSLKAGGPGQYF. The chain is built from TRBV7-3 and TRBJ2-3, with TRBD2 matching over 9 bases. This CDR3 is built from 14 residues. The J segment lost 11 bases and the V segment lost 1 base, leaving 7 bases of the junction unmatched. Germline values: CDR1 SGHTA, CDR2 FQGTGA.

This clonotype was counted only a few times. V gene TRBV12-3 or TRBV12-4 combines with J gene TRBJ2-3; D assignment may be TRBD1 or TRBD2 (5 bases each). Trimming took 3 bases from V and 2 from J, leaving 9 bases between them. The CDR3 totals 14 residues. The CDR3 nucleotides read TGTGCCAGCAGTTTTGAGGGGAACACAGATACGCAGTATTTT. Encoded protein: CASSFEGNTDTQYF.

The sample holds a few counts of this clonotype. This sequence joins TRBV4-1 and TRBJ1-2, with 7 positions matching TRBD1. The trim removed 4 bases at V and 8 bases at J, leaving 10 bases unmatched. Germline values: CDR1 MGHRA, CDR2 YSYEKL. The CDR3 is 14 amino acids. The CDR3 coding sequence is TGCGCCAGCAGCCGAGACGACAGGGCAAGGGGCTACACCTTC. Translating gives CASSRDDRARGYTF.

V gene TRBV20-1 combines with J gene TRBJ2-5, with a possible D match to TRBD2 (6 bases). The CDR3 consists of 12 residues. Germline V gives CDR1 DFQATT, CDR2 SNEGSKA (reference sequence). Here the CDR3 reads CSAGPRQETQYF. The CDR3 nucleotides read TGCAGCGCGGGACCGCGGCAAGAGACCCAGTACTTC.

This clonotype is a singleton in its sample. This rearrangement joins TRBV6-2 or TRBV6-3 to TRBJ2-5; 8 bases are shared with TRBD2. Trimming took 6 bases from V and 0 from J; bases not matched to a gene: 9. Germline V gives CDR1 MNHEY, CDR2 SVGEGT. There are 16 residues in the CDR3. Written as DNA, the CDR3 is TGTGCCAGCAGGCCTCTAGCGGGCCCGTACCAAGAGACCCAGTACTTC. Its translation is CASRPLAGPYQETQYF.

Concerning this clonotype: Sequence at one end of the junction differs from germline and may be a read error. The V gene is TRBV5-1, the J gene TRBJ2-5; 8 bases line up with TRBD2. This CDR3 has 13 amino acids. Germline assignment: CDR1 SGHRS and CDR2 YFSETQ. As DNA, the CDR3 is TGCGCCAGCAGCCCGACTCGGGAGGGGACCAAGTACTTC. Protein product: CASSPTREGTKYF.

This clonotype was detected only a few times. The chain carries TRBV15 and TRBJ2-7; D gene uncertain. V was cut by 0 bases and J by 2 bases, with 14 bases left in between. This CDR3 contains 16 residues. The germline V gene has CDR1 LNHNV and CDR2 YYDKDF (reference sequence). The CDR3: CATSRDPDVSPYEQYF. DNA of the CDR3: TGTGCCACCAGCAGAGACCCGGACGTCTCTCCCTACGAGCAGTACTTC.

This clonotype came up many times. The V and J genes are TRBV12-3 or TRBV12-4 and TRBJ2-3, with 14 bases aligning to TRBD2. Germline trimming cut 0 bases from V and 1 base from J; bases unmatched to any gene: 9. The CDR3 consists of 20 residues. Here the CDR3 reads CASSLARGLAGVLGTDTQYF. The CDR3 bases are TGTGCCAGCAGTTTAGCCCGGGGACTAGCGGGAGTTTTGGGCACAGATACGCAGTATTTT.

This clonotype came up a few times. V and J are TRBV5-1 and TRBJ1-2; D unresolved. Germline V gene data show CDR1 as SGHRS and CDR2 as YFSETQ. V lost 3 bases and J 6 bases, leaving 12 bases between the germline ends. This CDR3 has 13 amino acids. The CDR3 is CASSSTDTDGYTF. The CDR3 coding sequence is TGCGCCAGCAGCTCTACAGATACGGATGGCTACACCTTC.

As concerns this clonotype: Its ends do not fully match the called genes, so a read error is possible. The chain recombines TRBV12-3 or TRBV12-4 with TRBJ2-4; possible D gene TRBD2, 5 bases. The CDR3 runs to 15 residues. The CDR3 sequence: CASSLGLLAKNIQYF. Here the CDR3 DNA reads TGTGCCAGCAGTTTAGGATTGCTAGCCAAAAATATTCAGTACTTC.

In its sample, this clonotype was seen a few times. This rearrangement joins TRBV7-9 to TRBJ1-2; D is unclear. The length of the CDR3 is 14 residues. V was pared by 2 bases and J by 2 bases, with 9 bases between. Germline V gene lookup returns CDR1 SEHNR and CDR2 FQNEAQ (reference sequence). The CDR3 nucleotides read TGTGCCAGCAGCTTAATGACGGCAAACTATGGCTACACCTTC. It yields the protein CASSLMTANYGYTF.

This clonotype was seen just once. V is TRBV7-9 and J is TRBJ1-2; D is uncertain. Germline assignment: CDR1 SEHNR and CDR2 FQNEAQ (reference sequence). Trimming cost V 0 bases and J 4 bases, with 6 bases left between them. This CDR3 spans 13 amino acids. The CDR3 DNA is TGTGCCAGCAGCTTAGCGCTGAGCTATGGCTACACCTTC. It translates to CASSLALSYGYTF.

The chain recombines TRBV20-1 with TRBJ2-3; a weak D match, TRBD2 (6 bases). The ends were cut back, 5 bases at V and 3 bases at J, with 9 bases in the middle. The CDR3 has 12 amino acids. CDR1 and CDR2 from the germline V gene are DFQATT and SNEGSKA (reference sequence). The DNA of the CDR3 is TGCAGTGCTGCGGGGAATACAGATACGCAGTATTTT. Residues: CSAAGNTDTQYF.